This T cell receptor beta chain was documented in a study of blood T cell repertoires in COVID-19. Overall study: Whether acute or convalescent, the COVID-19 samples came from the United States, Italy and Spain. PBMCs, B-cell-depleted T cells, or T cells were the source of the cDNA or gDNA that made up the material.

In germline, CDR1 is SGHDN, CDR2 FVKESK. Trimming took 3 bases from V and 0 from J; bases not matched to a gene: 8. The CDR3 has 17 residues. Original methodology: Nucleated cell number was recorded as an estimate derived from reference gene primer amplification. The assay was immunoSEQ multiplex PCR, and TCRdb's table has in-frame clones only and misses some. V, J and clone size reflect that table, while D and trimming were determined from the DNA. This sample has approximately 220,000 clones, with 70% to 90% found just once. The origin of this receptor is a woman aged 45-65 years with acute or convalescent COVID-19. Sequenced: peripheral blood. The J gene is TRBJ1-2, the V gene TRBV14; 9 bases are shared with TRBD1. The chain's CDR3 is CASSHHRGHLANYGYTF. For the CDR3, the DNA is TGTGCCAGCAGCCACCACAGGGGGCACTTAGCTAACTATGGCTACACCTTC.